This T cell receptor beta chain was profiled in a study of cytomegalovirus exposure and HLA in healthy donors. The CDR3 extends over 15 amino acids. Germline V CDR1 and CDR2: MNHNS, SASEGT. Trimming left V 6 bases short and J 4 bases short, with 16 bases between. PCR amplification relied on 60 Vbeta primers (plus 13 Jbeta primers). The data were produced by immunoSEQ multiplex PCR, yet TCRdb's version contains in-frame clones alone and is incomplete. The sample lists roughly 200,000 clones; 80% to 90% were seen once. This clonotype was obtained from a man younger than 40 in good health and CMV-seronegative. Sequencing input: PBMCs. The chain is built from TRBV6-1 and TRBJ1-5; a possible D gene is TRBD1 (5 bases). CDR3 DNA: TGTGCCAGCAGAGGGGTGGGTATCGAAAATCAGCCCCAGCATTTT. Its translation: CASRGVGIENQPQHF.